The following is a T cell receptor beta chain sequence with its context. Its antigen is undetermined. The data were obtained in a study of cytomegalovirus exposure and HLA in healthy donors. The study ran its PCR with 60 Vbeta and 13 Jbeta primers. Profiling relied on immunoSEQ multiplex PCR, and the TCRdb table lists in-frame clones only, not all of them. The table shows roughly 130,000 clones, with around 79% occurring only once. Findings and limits, study-wide: Associated with HLA alleles at 0.05 false discovery rate in a later analysis were 16,951 TCR beta sequences.

CDR1 is PRHDT and CDR2 is FYEKMQ in the germline V gene (reference sequence). V dropped 2 bases and J dropped 3; count of bases not matched to a gene: 4. The CDR3 length is 15 residues. This TCR was recovered from a woman in her forties or fifties in good health and CMV-seropositive. The source material was PBMCs. The gene calls are TRBV13 and TRBJ2-7, with TRBD1 identical over 10 bases. CDR3 protein: CASSLLGQGIYEQYF. DNA of the CDR3: TGTGCCAGCAGCTTACTGGGACAGGGGATCTACGAGCAGTACTTC.